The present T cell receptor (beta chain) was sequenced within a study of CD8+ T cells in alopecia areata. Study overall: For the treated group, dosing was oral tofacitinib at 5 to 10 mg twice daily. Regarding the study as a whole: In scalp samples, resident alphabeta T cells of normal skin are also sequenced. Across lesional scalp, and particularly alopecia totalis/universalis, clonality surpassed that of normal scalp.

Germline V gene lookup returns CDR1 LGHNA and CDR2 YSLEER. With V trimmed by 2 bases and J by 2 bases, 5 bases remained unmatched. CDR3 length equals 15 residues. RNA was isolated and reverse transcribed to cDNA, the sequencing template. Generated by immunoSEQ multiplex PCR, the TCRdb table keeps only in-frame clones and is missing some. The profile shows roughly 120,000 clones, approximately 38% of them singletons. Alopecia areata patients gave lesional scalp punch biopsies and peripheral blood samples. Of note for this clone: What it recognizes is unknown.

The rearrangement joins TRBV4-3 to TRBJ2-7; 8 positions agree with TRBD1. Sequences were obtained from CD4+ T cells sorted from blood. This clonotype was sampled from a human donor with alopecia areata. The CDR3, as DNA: TGCGCCAGCAGCCAACGGACAGGGCGGGCCTACGAGCAGTACTTC. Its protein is CASSQRTGRAYEQYF.